A single TCR beta chain is shown here with its context. The junction had 7 bases not matched to a gene; V was cut back by 0 bases and J by 6 bases. Looked up from germline, CDR1 is SGHRS and CDR2 is YFSETQ. CDR3 length equals 15 residues. This specimen belongs to a study of cytomegalovirus exposure and HLA in healthy donors. The PCR employed 60 Vbeta primers together with 13 Jbeta primers. Here immunoSEQ multiplex PCR was the method, and the copy in TCRdb shows in-frame clones only, minus some. The sample holds approximately 140,000 clones; less than 85% are singletons and the top ten take roughly 6.8%.

This sequence originates from a man aged 50 or older in good health and CMV-seropositive. The sequencing sample was made of PBMCs. The chain carries TRBV5-1 and TRBJ2-3; 7 bases map to TRBD2. The CDR3 DNA is TGCGCCAGCAGCTTGGCCACGGGAGGCCCGGATACGCAGTATTTT. Its translation: CASSLATGGPDTQYF.